Each of the 7 T cell receptor beta chains below was sequenced from the same sample in a study of blood T cell repertoires in COVID-19. Using immunoSEQ multiplex PCR, the repertoire was profiled, and TCRdb retains in-frame clones only, with some absent. In the table there are about 120,000 clones, more than 85% of which are singletons. The sequencing sample was made of peripheral blood. The receptors were sampled from a human donor with acute or convalescent COVID-19. The donor label of this sample is uncertain.

The J gene is TRBJ2-7, the V gene TRBV28; TRBD2 is a possible D gene (5 bases). Between the trimmed V and J ends, which lost 5 bases and 7 bases, there was a span of 18 bases. This CDR3 is built from 14 residues. The V gene's germline CDR1 is MDHEN and CDR2 SYDVKM. In DNA, the CDR3 is TGTGCCAGCAGTCCCCGGGATTCTCTAGATGAGCAGTACTTC. It yields the protein CASSPRDSLDEQYF.

A remark on this clone: This sample also contains other DNA sequences that code for the same CDR3. The chain links TRBV6-1 to TRBJ1-1; D not resolved. The CDR3 runs 13 residues. The V gene's germline CDR1 is MNHNS and CDR2 SASEGT. V lost 3 bases and J lost 1, with 6 bases in between. CDR3 residues: CASSERENTEAFF. CDR3 coding DNA: TGTGCCAGCAGTGAGAGGGAGAACACTGAAGCTTTCTTT.

The chain employs TRBV7-9 and TRBJ1-1; 8 nucleotides line up with TRBD1. The CDR3 runs 14 residues. The V and J ends lost 6 bases and 3 bases, in that order; junction bases with no gene match: 6. CDR1 and CDR2 from the germline V gene are SEHNR and FQNEAQ (reference sequence). The CDR3 DNA is TGTGCCAGCAGGGACAGGGTTTTGGACACTGAAGCTTTCTTT. Its translation is CASRDRVLDTEAFF. The whole variable domain, filled in from reference TRBV7-9 and TRBJ1-1, reads DTGVSQNPRHKITKRGQNVTFRCDPISEHNRLYWYRQTLGQGPEFLTYFQNEAQLEKSRLLSDRFSAERPKGSFSTLEIQRTEQGDSAMYLCASRDRVLDTEAFFGQGTRLTVV.

V is TRBV6-2 or TRBV6-3 and J is TRBJ1-1; D might be TRBD1 (5 bases). Trimming removed 0 bases at V and 10 bases at J, with 21 bases between. The CDR3 consists of 16 residues. The germline CDR1 and CDR2 sequences are MNHEY and SVGEGT. The CDR3 DNA is TGTGCCAGCAGTTACTCTCCGGGGGGGGATCCCCTTAGAGCTTTCTTT. Protein product: CASSYSPGGDPLRAFF.

The chain employs TRBV28 and TRBJ1-3, with D hard to call. From germline, CDR1 is MDHEN and CDR2 SYDVKM. This CDR3 region has 14 residues. Trimming stripped 5 bases from V and 4 bases from J, with 12 bases between. Written as DNA, the CDR3 is TGTGCCAGCAGTCCCCACGGTGTGGGAAACACCATATATTTT. It codes for CASSPHGVGNTIYF.

The V call is TRBV15, the J call TRBJ2-6, with D possibly matching TRBD1 (5 bases). The germline CDR1 and CDR2 sequences are LNHNV and YYDKDF (reference sequence). The V gene lost 1 base and the J gene lost 0 bases, with 7 bases spanning the gap. This CDR3 comprises 16 residues. The chain's CDR3 is CATSRGTGSGANVLTF. The CDR3 DNA reads TGTGCCACCAGCAGAGGCACAGGCTCTGGGGCCAACGTCCTGACTTTC. The variable domain in full, completed from reference TRBV15 and TRBJ2-6, reads DAMVIQNPRYQVTQFGKPVTLSCSQTLNHNVMYWYQQKSSQAPKLLFHYYDKDFNNEADTPDNFQSRRPNTSFCFLDIRSPGLGDTAMYLCATSRGTGSGANVLTFGAGSRLTVL.

The chain links TRBV18 to TRBJ1-3; D is ambiguous. V was clipped by 4 bases and J by 3 bases, with 13 bases between them. Per the germline V gene, CDR1 is KGHSH and CDR2 is LQKENI. The CDR3 has 15 amino acids. The CDR3 sequence: CASSLGLGLGNTIYF. Here the CDR3 DNA reads TGTGCCAGCTCACTCGGACTTGGTCTTGGAAACACCATATATTTT.